These T cell receptor beta chains were read from a single sample in a study of T cell repertoires in ileal Crohn's disease. TCRdb's table, derived via immunoSEQ multiplex PCR, lists solely in-frame clones and lacks some. The table records some 6,000 clones, 80% of them present only once. The specimen was ileal tissue. The source of these receptors is an adult with Crohn's disease. The CDR3 runs from the conserved cysteine through the conserved F or W. The order of the fields is D gene, V gene, J gene, CDR3 length, clone size, CDR3 protein, CDR3 DNA. The D gene is left open where the match is weak. Part of the rows lack a size; the others show once, few, many or a class for expanded clones.

D: .
V: TRBV7-2
J: TRBJ2-7
length: 13
size: .
CDR3: CASSLEVGYEQYF
DNA: TGTGCCAGCAGCTTAGAGGTAGGGTACGAGCAGTACTTC

D: .
V: TRBV4-1
J: TRBJ2-2
length: 17
size: .
CDR3: CASSQGRGAANTGELFF
DNA: TGCGCCAGCAGCCAAGGCCGGGGGGCGGCGAACACCGGGGAGCTGTTTTTT

D: .
V: TRBV2
J: TRBJ1-5
length: 14
size: .
CDR3: CASSGPTGNQPQHF
DNA: TGTGCCAGCAGTGGGCCGACAGGAAATCAGCCCCAGCATTTT

D: TRBD2
V: TRBV2
J: TRBJ2-1
length: 14
size: medium-sized
CDR3: CATGLASSYNEQFF
DNA: TGTGCCACGGGACTAGCGAGCTCCTACAATGAGCAGTTCTTC

D: .
V: TRBV27
J: TRBJ1-1
length: 15
size: .
CDR3: CASSLSDQTFAEAFF
DNA: TGTGCCAGCAGTTTATCTGACCAGACTTTCGCTGAAGCTTTCTTT

D: TRBD2
V: TRBV14
J: TRBJ2-5
length: 16
size: .
CDR3: CASSQVTSGGAETQYF
DNA: TGTGCCAGCAGCCAGGTGACTAGCGGGGGAGCAGAGACCCAGTACTTC

D: TRBD2
V: TRBV6-5
J: TRBJ2-4
length: 15
size: .
CDR3: CASSPRGGGLNIQYF
DNA: TGTGCCAGCAGCCCCCGGGGGGGAGGTTTAAACATTCAGTACTTC

D: TRBD1
V: TRBV7-9
J: TRBJ1-6
length: 17
size: .
CDR3: CASSGRDRKGANSPLHF
DNA: TGTGCCAGCAGCGGTCGGGACAGAAAAGGTGCCAATTCACCCCTCCACTTT

D: .
V: TRBV9
J: TRBJ1-4
length: 16
size: .
CDR3: CASSVDAGGVGEKLFF
DNA: TGTGCCAGCAGCGTAGACGCCGGGGGCGTGGGAGAAAAACTGTTTTTT

D: .
V: TRBV18
J: TRBJ2-1
length: 12
size: .
CDR3: CASSPASNEQFF
DNA: TGTGCCAGCTCACCGGCATCCAATGAGCAGTTCTTC

D: TRBD1
V: TRBV27
J: TRBJ1-2
length: 16
size: .
CDR3: CASSASGTGRVGGYTF
DNA: TGTGCCAGCAGTGCATCCGGGACAGGGAGAGTAGGGGGCTACACCTTC

D: .
V: TRBV11-2
J: TRBJ1-1
length: 12
size: .
CDR3: CASSFANTEAFF
DNA: TGTGCCAGCAGCTTCGCGAACACTGAAGCTTTCTTT

D: .
V: TRBV14
J: TRBJ1-4
length: 15
size: .
CDR3: CASSRQVATNEKLFF
DNA: TGTGCCAGCAGCCGACAGGTTGCAACTAATGAAAAACTGTTTTTT

D: .
V: TRBV18
J: TRBJ2-7
length: 15
size: few
CDR3: CASSPGRGTSYEQYF
DNA: TGTGCCAGCTCACCAGGGCGGGGGACATCCTACGAGCAGTACTTC

D: TRBD2
V: TRBV4-1
J: TRBJ2-1
length: 18
size: .
CDR3: CASSQDRTSGGAYNEQFF
DNA: TGCGCCAGCAGCCAAGATAGGACTAGCGGGGGGGCCTACAATGAGCAGTTCTTC

D: .
V: TRBV5-1
J: TRBJ1-1
length: 13
size: .
CDR3: CASSLEVFTEAFF
DNA: TGCGCCAGCAGCTTGGAGGTGTTCACTGAAGCTTTCTTT

D: .
V: TRBV9
J: TRBJ1-2
length: 17
size: .
CDR3: CASSPRRSRGFDYGYTF
DNA: TGTGCCAGCAGCCCGAGACGGTCCAGGGGATTTGACTATGGCTACACCTTC

D: .
V: TRBV9
J: TRBJ2-7
length: 13
size: .
CDR3: CASSVAAAHEQYF
DNA: TGTGCCAGCAGCGTGGCGGCCGCGCACGAGCAGTACTTC